A selection of T cell receptor beta chains follows, all from one sample in a study of cytomegalovirus exposure and HLA in healthy donors. Using immunoSEQ multiplex PCR, the repertoire was profiled, and TCRdb retains in-frame clones only, with some absent. This sample yields 100,000 to 120,000 clones, of which 70% to 75% are seen a single time; around 1.3% belongs to the top ten. Sequencing was performed on PBMCs. These receptor sequences come from a man in his forties in good health and CMV-seronegative. The CDR3 runs from the conserved cysteine through the conserved F or W. D genes are given only for firm matches. The size field is filled for only some rows; it gives once, few, many or a size class.

size | D | J | V | CDR3 | DNA
. | . | TRBJ2-5 | TRBV20-1 | CSAIAQETQYF | TGCAGTGCCATAGCCCAAGAGACCCAGTACTTC
. | . | TRBJ1-4 | TRBV5-5 | CASSISRGGTNEKLFF | TGTGCCAGCAGTATATCGAGGGGGGGGACTAATGAAAAACTGTTTTTT
few | TRBD2 | TRBJ2-1 | TRBV30 | CATQAGSSSYNEQFF | TGTGCCACCCAAGCGGGGTCCAGCTCCTACAATGAGCAGTTCTTC
. | . | TRBJ2-2 | TRBV11-3 | CASSLVAGVATGELFF | TGTGCCAGCAGCTTAGTAGCAGGGGTTGCCACCGGGGAGCTGTTTTTT
. | TRBD1 | TRBJ2-7 | TRBV4-3 | CASSRGTGGSYEQYF | TGCGCCAGCAGCCGGGGGACAGGGGGCTCCTACGAGCAGTACTTC
. | TRBD2 | TRBJ2-7 | TRBV4-1 | CASSQPLAGGPYEQYF | TGCGCCAGCAGCCAACCTCTAGCGGGAGGGCCGTACGAGCAGTACTTC
. | TRBD1 | TRBJ2-7 | TRBV6-5 | CASSQGQTVGYEQYF | TGTGCCAGCAGTCAGGGACAGACTGTGGGCTACGAGCAGTACTTC
. | TRBD1 | TRBJ1-1 | TRBV7-3 | CASSFGQARGTEAFF | TGTGCCAGCAGCTTCGGACAGGCCAGGGGCACTGAAGCTTTCTTT
. | TRBD1 | TRBJ2-7 | TRBV7-6 | CASSSLRTGGGSSYEQYF | TGTGCCAGCAGCTCCCTACGGACAGGGGGCGGGAGCTCCTACGAGCAGTACTTC
. | TRBD2 | TRBJ2-1 | TRBV13 | CASSLLLKRGGGHNEQFF | TGTGCCAGCAGCTTACTGCTCAAGCGGGGGGGCGGCCACAATGAGCAGTTCTTC
. | . | TRBJ2-7 | TRBV7-9 | CASSLGTEGPYEQYF | TGTGCCAGCAGCTTGGGGACGGAGGGACCCTACGAGCAGTACTTC
. | . | TRBJ1-4 | TRBV5-6 | CASSLKLTATTNEKLFF | TGTGCCAGCAGCCTAAAATTAACAGCCACAACTAATGAAAAACTGTTTTTT
. | TRBD2 | TRBJ2-1 | TRBV5-1 | CASSLPSGTSYNEQFF | TGCGCCAGCAGCTTGCCTAGCGGGACCTCCTACAATGAGCAGTTCTTC
once | . | TRBJ2-2 | TRBV2 | CASSEVSSDFTGELFF | TGTGCCAGCAGTGAAGTCTCTAGCGACTTCACCGGGGAGCTGTTTTTT